The T cell receptor beta chain described here comes from a study of T cells in localized non-small cell lung cancer. General study points: Adjacent uninvolved lung tissue had the highest T cell clonality, exceeding tumor.

This clone turned up a few times. The antigen remains unidentified. Repertoires were generated with immunoSEQ multiplex PCR, while TCRdb's copy carries only in-frame clones and drops some. The sample has 20,000 to 30,000 clones; approximately 89% are singletons. Per the germline V gene, CDR1 is LNHDA and CDR2 is SQIVND (reference sequence). V was clipped by 3 bases and J by 8 bases, with 13 bases between them. The CDR3 runs to 13 residues. The TCR comes from a woman aged 40-69 years with stage III lung adenocarcinoma. The chain employs TRBV19 and TRBJ1-1; D is perhaps TRBD1 (6 bases). This material consisted of peripheral blood mononuclear cells, taken before any cancer treatment. The CDR3 DNA reads TGTGCCAGTAGTATGGGAGGGACAACGGAAGCTTTCTTT. Protein sequence: CASSMGGTTEAFF.